This T cell receptor beta chain stems from a study of Ad26.COV2.S vaccination and SARS-CoV-2 variants. Whole-study context: Donor was in the COV1001 Ad26.COV2.S trial arm.

TCRdb's table, derived via immunoSEQ multiplex PCR, lists solely in-frame clones and lacks some. The sample comprises about 480,000 clones, roughly 89% of which are singletons, and 9.5% to 15% rests with the top ten. The ends lost 5 bases at V and 5 bases at J; junction bases unmatched: 7. CDR1 is MNHEY, CDR2 SVGEGT, per germline. This CDR3 has 15 residues. The study's findings and limits: While placebo recipients had lower spike-specific TCR breadth, vaccine recipients had more.

This clone was seen only once. What it binds is unknown. Treatment reported: about 20 received Ad26.COV2.S at low or high dose, single or two shots; about 5 received placebo; per-sample allocation not given. Sampling took place 63 days after the first vaccine or placebo injection. In Boston, an adult donor aged 18-55 years took part. It was Wuhan-strain SARS-CoV-2 spike that the Ad26 vaccine vector expressed. The source material was peripheral blood, sampled in a trial of Ad26.COV2.S vaccine versus placebo. The receptor was isolated from a person aged 18-65 years who received the Ad26.COV2.S COVID-19 vaccine or a placebo. The chain uses TRBV6-2 or TRBV6-3 and TRBJ2-1; 9 bases agree with TRBD2. The CDR3 sequence: CASSTGTSRDNEQFF. The CDR3 bases are TGTGCCAGCAGTACCGGGACTAGCAGAGACAATGAGCAGTTCTTC.